This T cell receptor (beta chain) is from a study of blood T cells in healthy people across ages. Overall study results and limits: Comparison with aged donors showed that long-lived donors had more naive CD4+ cells and higher diversity.

Roughly 10 milliliters of peripheral blood were drawn from each donor. For this clonotype: The target antigen is unknown.

V was pared by 10 bases and J by 0 bases, with 10 bases between. The germline V gene encodes CDR1 ENHRY and CDR2 SYGVKD. The CDR3 totals 13 residues. A sample-barcoded 5' primer and a J-beta primer mix were used in a second PCR of roughly 6 to 11 cycles. Via MiXCR, TCRdb re-called the 5' RACE reads, giving one row per CDR3 protein. The table records 1.5 million to 2 million distinct CDR3 sequences, approximately 39% of them present only once. This chain joins TRBV10-3 and TRBJ1-3; D might be TRBD1 (6 bases). This clonotype was obtained from a human donor in good health. The sequenced material came from blood. CDR3 in DNA: TGTGCCACCGAGGACAGCTCTGGAAACACCATATATTTT. The encoded protein is CATEDSSGNTIYF.